This T cell receptor beta chain came from a study of graft-versus-host responses after intestinal transplantation. Study background: The recipients all started with anti-thymocyte globulin induction and then took tacrolimus and steroids for around three years.

Data came from immunoSEQ multiplex PCR; TCRdb stores just in-frame clones and leaves some out. This table holds roughly 93,000 clones, 80% to 95% found once. In regard to this clone: Its antigen is undetermined.

The ends were cut back, 1 base at V and 0 bases at J, with 14 bases in the middle. This CDR3 is 18 amino acids long. The germline CDR1 and CDR2 sequences are SGHKS and YYEKEE (reference sequence). This TCR came from a human donor who was the organ donor for an intestinal transplant. The sequenced sample was unstimulated CD8+ T cells sorted from spleen or lymph node cells, obtained before transplant. This chain joins TRBV5-5 and TRBJ1-6; no clear D. In DNA, the CDR3 is TGTGCCAGCAGCTTGACTGATTGGTACAGCTCCTATAATTCACCCCTCCACTTT. Translation: CASSLTDWYSSYNSPLHF.